This T cell receptor beta chain was captured by sequencing in a study of T cell responses to AZD1222 COVID-19 vaccine. The method was immunoSEQ multiplex PCR; TCRdb's version includes in-frame clones alone and lacks a portion of them. The sample has about 110,000 clones, roughly 90% seen once. Whole-study findings and limits: At baseline, just five to seven AZD1222 recipients tested seropositive.

The CDR3 contains 13 residues. Deletions cut 0 bases from V and 3 bases from J, with 5 bases between. The germline gives CDR1 SGHDT, CDR2 YYEEEE. Points on this clone: Its cognate antigen is unknown.

The sample consisted of peripheral blood, taken on day 0 of AZD1222 vaccination. The receptor was isolated from an adult in good health. The J gene is TRBJ2-3, the V gene TRBV5-6; D is ambiguous. The CDR3 nucleotides are TGTGCCAGCAGCTTGGTCTCGACAGATACGCAGTATTTT. This codes for CASSLVSTDTQYF.